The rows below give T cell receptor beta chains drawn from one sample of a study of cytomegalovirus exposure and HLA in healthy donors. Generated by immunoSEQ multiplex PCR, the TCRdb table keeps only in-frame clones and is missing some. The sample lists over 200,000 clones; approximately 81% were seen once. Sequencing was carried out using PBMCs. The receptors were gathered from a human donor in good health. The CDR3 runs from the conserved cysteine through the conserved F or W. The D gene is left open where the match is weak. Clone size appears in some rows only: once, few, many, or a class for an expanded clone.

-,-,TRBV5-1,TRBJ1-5,TGCGCCAGCAGCTTACAGGGCGATCAGCCCCAGCATTTT,CASSLQGDQPQHF
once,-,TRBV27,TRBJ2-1,TGTGCCAGCAGTTTTCACGGGGGAGATTACAATGAGCAGTTCTTC,CASSFHGGDYNEQFF
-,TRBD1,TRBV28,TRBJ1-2,TGTGCCAGCAGTTTACTTACCACAGGGGGCGTAAACTATGGCTACACCTTC,CASSLLTTGGVNYGYTF
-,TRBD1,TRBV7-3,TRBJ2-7,TGTGCCAGCAGCTTCGGGACAGGGGGATCCGAGCAGTACTTC,CASSFGTGGSEQYF
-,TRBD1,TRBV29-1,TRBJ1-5,TGCAGCGTTGTAGGGGACAGCGGCAATCAGCCCCAGCATTTT,CSVVGDSGNQPQHF
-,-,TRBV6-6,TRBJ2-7,TGTGCCAGCAGTTACTCTGGCGGGTCGGTCGAGCAGTACTTC,CASSYSGGSVEQYF
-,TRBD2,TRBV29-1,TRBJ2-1,TGCAGCGCGCGGGGGACCTCCTACAATGAGCAGTTCTTC,CSARGTSYNEQFF
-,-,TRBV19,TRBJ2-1,TGTGCCAGCGGGCGGGGCAATGAGCAGTTCTTC,CASGRGNEQFF
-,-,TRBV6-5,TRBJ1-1,TGTGCCAGCAGTTCGGGGGGGACTGAAGCTTTCTTT,CASSSGGTEAFF
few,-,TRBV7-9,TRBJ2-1,TGTGCCAGCAGCGTGATTCTTACGGGCAATGAGCAGTTCTTC,CASSVILTGNEQFF
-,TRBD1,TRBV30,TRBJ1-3,TGTGCCTGGAGTGCAGTACGGGACAGGTGGAGGAACACCATATATTTT,CAWSAVRDRWRNTIYF
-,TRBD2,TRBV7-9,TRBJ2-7,TGTGCCAGCAGCTTGGGCGGGGGTCCCTACGAGCAGTACTTC,CASSLGGGPYEQYF
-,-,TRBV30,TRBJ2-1,TGTGCCTGGAGGAGCTACAATGAGCAGTTCTTC,CAWRSYNEQFF
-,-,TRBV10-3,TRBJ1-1,TGTGCCATCCGGCGGGACGGGCAGTTGGAAGCTTTCTTT,CAIRRDGQLEAFF
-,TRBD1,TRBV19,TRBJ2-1,TGTGCCAGTAGTGGGACAGGGGGTCTCAATGAGCAGTTCTTC,CASSGTGGLNEQFF
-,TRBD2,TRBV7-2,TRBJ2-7,TGTGCCAGCAGCTTACTAGCGGGATCCTACGAGCAGTACTTC,CASSLLAGSYEQYF
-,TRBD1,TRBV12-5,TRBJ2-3,TGTGCTAGTGGACCCGGCAGGGGGCCGTTTAGGGAAGATACGCAGTATTTT,CASGPGRGPFREDTQYF
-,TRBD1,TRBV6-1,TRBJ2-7,TGTGCCAGCAGTGAAATGGGACAGACCTACGAGCAGTACTTC,CASSEMGQTYEQYF
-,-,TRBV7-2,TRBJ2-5,TGTGCCAGCAGCCCCAGGGATCCCCGTCAAGAGACCCAGTACTTC,CASSPRDPRQETQYF
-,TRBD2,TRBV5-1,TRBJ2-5,TGCGCCAGCAGCTCTGGTCTAGCGGGAAACCAAGAGACCCAGTACTTC,CASSSGLAGNQETQYF
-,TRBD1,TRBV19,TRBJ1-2,TGTGCCAGTAGTCTCGGACAGGACATAAACTATGGCTACACCTTC,CASSLGQDINYGYTF
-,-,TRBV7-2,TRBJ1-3,TGTGCCAGCAACTCGTACACAACAGCTGGAAACACCATATATTTT,CASNSYTTAGNTIYF
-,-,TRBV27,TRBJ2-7,TGTGCCAGCATCGGCGCAGGGCACCGAAATACCTACGAGCAGTACTTC,CASIGAGHRNTYEQYF
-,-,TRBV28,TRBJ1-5,TGTGCCAGCAGTTTAAGCCAGGCTGGTGGGCCCCAGCATTTT,CASSLSQAGGPQHF
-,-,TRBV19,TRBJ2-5,TGTGCCAGTAGTATAGGAGGAGGAGAGACCCAGTACTTC,CASSIGGGETQYF
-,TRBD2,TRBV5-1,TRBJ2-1,TGCGCCAGCAGCCTTACTAGCGGGAGAAAAGTTGGGCACGATGAGCAGTTCTTC,CASSLTSGRKVGHDEQFF
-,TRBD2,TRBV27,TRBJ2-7,TGTGCCAGCAGTTTCGGGACTAGCGTTTACGAGCAGTACTTC,CASSFGTSVYEQYF
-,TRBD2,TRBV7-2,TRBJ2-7,TGTGCCAGCAGTCACGGGGGTAGCGGGAAATCCTACGAGCAGTACTTC,CASSHGGSGKSYEQYF
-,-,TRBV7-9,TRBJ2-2,TGTGCCAGCAGCTTAGTAGGGGACACCGGGGAGCTGTTTTTT,CASSLVGDTGELFF
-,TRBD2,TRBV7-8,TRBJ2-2,TGTGCCAGCAGCTTTTGGACTAGCGGGAGTGCTAGGGAGCTGTTTTTT,CASSFWTSGSARELFF
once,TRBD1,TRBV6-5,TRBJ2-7,TGTGCCAGTCGGACAGGGGGCAGTTACGAGCAGTACTTC,CASRTGGSYEQYF
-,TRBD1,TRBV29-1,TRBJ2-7,TGCAGCGTTTATACAGGGGTCCACGAGCAGTACTTC,CSVYTGVHEQYF
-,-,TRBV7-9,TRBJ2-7,TGTGCCAGCAGCTTAGGTAGCTACGAGCAGTACTTC,CASSLGSYEQYF
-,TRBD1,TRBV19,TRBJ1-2,TGTGCCAGTAGTATCGGGGGACAGCCGCTGCCTCTCTATGGCTACACCTTC,CASSIGGQPLPLYGYTF
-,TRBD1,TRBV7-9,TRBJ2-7,TGTGCCAGCAGCCCCCGGACAGGGGTTGGCGAGCAGTACTTC,CASSPRTGVGEQYF
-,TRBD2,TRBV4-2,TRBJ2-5,TGTGCCAGCAGCCAAGAGACGGGAGGTTTGGAGACCCAGTACTTC,CASSQETGGLETQYF
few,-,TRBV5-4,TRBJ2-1,TGTGCCAGCAGCTTGGGACTGAATGACAATGAGCAGTTCTTC,CASSLGLNDNEQFF
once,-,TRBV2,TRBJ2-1,TGTGCCAGCAGCCTCAAGGAGAGCTCCTACAATGAGCAGTTCTTC,CASSLKESSYNEQFF
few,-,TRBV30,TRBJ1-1,TGTGCCTGGAGCCCCGGGTACACTGAAGCTTTCTTT,CAWSPGYTEAFF
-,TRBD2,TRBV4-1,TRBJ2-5,TGCGCCAGCAGCCAAGAAGGTCGTTCTAGCGGACAAGAGACCCAGTACTTC,CASSQEGRSSGQETQYF
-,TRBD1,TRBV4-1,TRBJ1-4,TGCGCCAGCAGCCAAACAGGACAGGGGAATGAAAAACTGTTTTTT,CASSQTGQGNEKLFF
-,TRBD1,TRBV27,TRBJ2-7,TGTGCCAGCAGTTTTCGGCTCTACCGTTCCGGACAGGGGGCCTACGAGCAGTACTTC,CASSFRLYRSGQGAYEQYF
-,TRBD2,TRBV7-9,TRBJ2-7,TGTGCCAGCAGCCCGGGACTAGCGGGAACCAGCGAGCAGTACTTC,CASSPGLAGTSEQYF
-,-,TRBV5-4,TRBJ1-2,TGTGCCAGCAGCTTGGATAGACACCTGATCTTC,CASSLDRHLIF
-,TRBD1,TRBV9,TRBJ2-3,TGTGCCAGCAGCGTAAGGCCGGGGCAGGGGGCTCCAGATACGCAGTATTTT,CASSVRPGQGAPDTQYF
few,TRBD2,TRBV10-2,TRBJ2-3,TGCGCCAGCAGAATAGCGGGAGCCACAGATACGCAGTATTTT,CASRIAGATDTQYF
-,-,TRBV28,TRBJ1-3,TGTGCCAGCAGTTTACTCGCAGCTAGCTCTGGAAACACCATATATTTT,CASSLLAASSGNTIYF
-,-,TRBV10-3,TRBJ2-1,TGTGCCATCAGTGGAGGACTCACGACTAACAATGAGCAGTTCTTC,CAISGGLTTNNEQFF
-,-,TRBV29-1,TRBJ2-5,TGCAGCGTTGAACTCCCCAGGGAATCGAAAGAGACCCAGTACTTC,CSVELPRESKETQYF
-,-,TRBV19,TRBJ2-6,TGTGCCAGTAGCACCTTCGGGGAGGTTGGGGCCAACGTCCTGACTTTC,CASSTFGEVGANVLTF
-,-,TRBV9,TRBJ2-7,TGTGCCAGCAGCCCGGGCCAGGGAGGCTACGAGCAGTACTTC,CASSPGQGGYEQYF
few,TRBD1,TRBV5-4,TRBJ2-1,TGTGCCAGCAGCGCACCACAGGGGGTAGCGGAGGCGCTCCATGAGCAGTTCTTC,CASSAPQGVAEALHEQFF